This T cell receptor (beta chain) was obtained from a study of OX40 agonist ivuxolimab in advanced cancers. This table comes from immunoSEQ multiplex PCR, and its TCRdb copy is limited to in-frame clones, with some not included. The table has about 58,000 clones, approximately 90% seen once. Collection of blood occurred at baseline, at cycle 4 day 1, and at cycle 7 day 1. This CDR3 contains 19 residues. V dropped 1 base and J dropped 4; count of bases not matched to a gene: 19. Germline loops: CDR1 LNHDA, CDR2 SQIVND (reference sequence). The chain has TRBV19 and TRBJ2-7; 7 positions agree with TRBD1. This sequence was found in an adult with an advanced solid tumor such as melanoma, head and neck, liver or kidney cancer. The sample was CD4+ or CD8+ T cells sorted from blood, taken in a trial of the OX40 agonist ivuxolimab. The CDR3 DNA follows: TGTGCCAGTAGTATAGTTTGGGACAGTACCCCCCGGAGAGGTTACGAGCAGTACTTC. Protein product: CASSIVWDSTPRRGYEQYF.